This note documents a single T cell receptor beta chain sequence. The sample is drawn from a study of beta chain features in type 1 diabetes. After removal of 3 bases from V and 2 bases from J, the junction contained 20 bases not matched to a gene. The CDR3 length is 19 residues. Per germline, CDR1 SGHNT and CDR2 YYREEE (reference sequence). What was sequenced were expressed TCRB transcripts, since all of the isolated RNA had been reverse transcribed. The protocol was immunoSEQ multiplex PCR, while the TCRdb copy is restricted to in-frame clones and leaves out a portion. The sample shows 810,000 or so clones, 15% to 20% of them seen only once.

The chain employs TRBV5-4 and TRBJ2-7, with TRBD2 matching 7 bases. The origin of this receptor is a woman between 18 and 29 years old in good health. Sequencing was done on a sample of naive CD4+ T cells from blood. CDR3 region: CASSSDHTKPSGRPYEQYF. The DNA for the CDR3 is TGTGCCAGCAGCTCCGACCACACGAAACCTAGCGGAAGACCCTACGAGCAGTACTTC.